This T cell receptor beta chain appears in the sequencing data of a study of blood T cell repertoires in COVID-19. The Seattle site enrolled patients during active infection and followed them longitudinally. The CDR3 totals 14 residues. V lost 0 bases and J 6 bases, leaving 12 bases between the germline ends. Looked up from germline, CDR1 is GTSNPN and CDR2 is SVGIG (reference sequence). Data came from immunoSEQ multiplex PCR; TCRdb stores just in-frame clones and leaves some out. The sample comprises 45,000 to 70,000 clones, about 87% of which are singletons, and around 7.1% rests with the top ten. Sequencing was performed on peripheral blood. The J gene is TRBJ2-4, the V gene TRBV30; tentatively, D is TRBD2 (5 bases). This TCR derives from a woman in her fifties or sixties with COVID-19, enrolled during active disease. Here the CDR3 reads CAWSVRQEVNIQYF. CDR3 nucleotides: TGTGCCTGGAGTGTTAGGCAGGAGGTAAACATTCAGTACTTC.